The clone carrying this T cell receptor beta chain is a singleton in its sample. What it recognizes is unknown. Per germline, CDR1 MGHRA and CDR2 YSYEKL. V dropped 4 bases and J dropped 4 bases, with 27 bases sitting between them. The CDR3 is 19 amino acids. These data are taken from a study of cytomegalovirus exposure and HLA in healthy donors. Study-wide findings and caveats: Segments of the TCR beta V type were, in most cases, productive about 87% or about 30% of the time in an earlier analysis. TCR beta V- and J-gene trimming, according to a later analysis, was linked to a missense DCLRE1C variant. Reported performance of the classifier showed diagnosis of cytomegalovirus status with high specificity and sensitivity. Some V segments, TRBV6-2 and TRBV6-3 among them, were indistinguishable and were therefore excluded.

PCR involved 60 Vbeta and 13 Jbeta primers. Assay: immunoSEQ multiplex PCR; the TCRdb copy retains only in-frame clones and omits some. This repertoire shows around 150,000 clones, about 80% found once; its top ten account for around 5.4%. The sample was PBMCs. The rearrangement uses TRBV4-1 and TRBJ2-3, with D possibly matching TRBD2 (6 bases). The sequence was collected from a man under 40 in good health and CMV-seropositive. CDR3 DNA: TGCGCCAGCAGCCCTTGGACTACCGCAGGGTTGAAAGATCCAGATACGCAGTATTTT. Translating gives CASSPWTTAGLKDPDTQYF.